The sequence of this T cell receptor beta chain was determined in a study of cytomegalovirus exposure and HLA in healthy donors. This clone showed up just a few times. PCR was performed using 60 Vbeta and 13 Jbeta primers. Profiled with immunoSEQ multiplex PCR; TCRdb holds only in-frame clones, not every one. The data show 110,000 to 150,000 clones, 82% seen once. All donors participated as healthy donors of bone marrow. The clonotype originates from a man between 18 and 35 years old in good health and CMV-seropositive. The sequenced sample consisted of PBMCs.

The CDR3 loop is CASSLSQGSSDEQYF. As DNA, the CDR3 is TGCGCCAGCAGCTTGAGCCAGGGGTCATCCGACGAGCAGTACTTC. The rearrangement links TRBV5-1 to TRBJ2-7; maybe TRBD1 (6 bases). V shed 1 base and J shed 5 bases, with 16 bases lying between them. The CDR3 length is 15 residues. Germline loops: CDR1 SGHRS, CDR2 YFSETQ.